A single sample gave rise to the 32 T cell receptor beta chains below, sequenced in a study of blood T cell repertoires in COVID-19. Sequencing was performed with immunoSEQ multiplex PCR; in TCRdb, only in-frame clones are kept and a portion is missing. The profile covers some 21,000 clones, with approximately 81% appearing a single time and 2.5% to 4% taken by the ten largest. Material for sequencing was peripheral blood. The receptors stem from a man between 35 and 55 years old with acute or convalescent COVID-19.

The rearrangement uses TRBV5-1 and TRBJ1-2, with 7 bases matching TRBD1. The CDR3 totals 15 residues. CDR1 SGHRS and CDR2 YFSETQ come from the germline V gene. J was trimmed by 4 bases and V by 2 bases; bases with no gene match: 8. This CDR3 reads CASSFGDRVVYGYTF. CDR3 DNA: TGCGCCAGCAGCTTTGGAGACAGGGTTGTCTATGGCTACACCTTC.

This clone showed up just a few times. The chain couples TRBV30 to TRBJ1-5; D gene unclear. V lost 3 bases and J 7 bases, leaving 13 bases between the germline ends. CDR1 GTSNPN and CDR2 SVGIG come from the germline V gene (reference sequence). There are 13 residues in the CDR3. The CDR3 bases are TGTGCCTGGAGACCCGACTACGGGCAGCCCCAGCATTTT. Translation: CAWRPDYGQPQHF.

The chain uses TRBV14 and TRBJ2-5; 7 nucleotides align to TRBD2. The CDR3 consists of 17 residues. CDR1 and CDR2 (germline): SGHDN, FVKESK. Trimming cost V 1 base and J 5 bases; bases outside gene matches: 13. The CDR3 DNA is TGTGCCAGCAGCCAAGCCTACGGGGGGAGAGCCAGGGAGACCCAGTACTTC. Encoded protein: CASSQAYGGRARETQYF.

The chain is built from TRBV3-1 (or the pseudogene TRBV3-2) and TRBJ1-4; D is perhaps TRBD1 (5 bases). Trimming removed 2 bases from V and 11 bases from J, with 9 bases in between. Germline values: CDR1 LGHDT, CDR2 YNNKEL (reference sequence). This CDR3 has 12 residues. The CDR3 DNA sequence: TGTGCCAGCAGCCAACAGGGTAGGAAACTGTTTTTT. Amino acid sequence: CASSQQGRKLFF.

The chain uses TRBV6-2 or TRBV6-3 and TRBJ1-6, with 7 bases that match TRBD1. V dropped 2 bases and J dropped 8; count of bases not matched to a gene: 6. Looked up from germline, CDR1 is MNHEY and CDR2 is SVGEGT. The length of the CDR3 is 15 residues. In nucleotides, the CDR3 is TGTGCCAGCAGTTACGTTACAGGGGAATATTCACCCCTCCACTTT. It yields the protein CASSYVTGEYSPLHF.

The rearrangement uses TRBV5-1 and TRBJ2-5, with D tentatively TRBD1 (5 bases). The CDR3 is 15 residues long. The V gene's germline CDR1 is SGHRS and CDR2 YFSETQ. Trimming removed 0 bases from V and 1 base from J, with 10 bases in between. The DNA for the CDR3 is TGCGCCAGCAGCTTGGGACAGTTAATCCAAGAGACCCAGTACTTC. Translation gives CASSLGQLIQETQYF.

The chain links TRBV5-1 to TRBJ2-3; 7 positions match TRBD2. The CDR3 is made up of 17 amino acids. V lost 7 bases to trimming and J lost 3 bases; unmatched junction nucleotides: 17. CDR1 is SGHRS, CDR2 YFSETQ, per germline. The CDR3 DNA reads TGCGCCAGCGCGCGCACATCAGAAGCGGGACTGACAGATACGCAGTATTTT. Translation: CASARTSEAGLTDTQYF.

The count of this clone is one. The rearrangement uses TRBV30 and TRBJ1-4; the match to TRBD1 covers 7 bases. This CDR3 spans 14 amino acids. The ends lost 4 bases at V and 6 bases at J; junction bases unmatched: 8. Germline CDR1 reads GTSNPN; CDR2 reads SVGIG (reference sequence). In DNA form, the CDR3 reads TGTGCCTGGACTCGGACAGGAGGGGATGAAAAACTGTTTTTT. Protein: CAWTRTGGDEKLFF.

The chain joins TRBV6-5 to TRBJ2-7, with D perhaps TRBD1 (6 bases). Germline lookup yields CDR1 MNHEY and CDR2 SVGAGI. The V end lost 11 bases, the J end lost 1 base, and 9 bases lay between the germline ends. This CDR3 comprises 11 residues. CDR3 DNA sequence: TGTGCCGCCGGACAGTCCTACGAGCAGTACTTC. As protein: CAAGQSYEQYF.

Comment on this clone: Germline and junction disagree at one end, which may indicate a read error. The chain recombines TRBV4-1 with TRBJ2-4; the D gene is possibly TRBD2 (6 bases). Germline-derived CDR1 and CDR2 are MGHRA and YSYEKL. This CDR3 comprises 19 residues. In DNA, the CDR3 is TGCGCCAGCAGCGAAGACCCGGGGGTGACAGCCTTAGCCAAAAACATTCAGTACTTC. Its protein product is CASSEDPGVTALAKNIQYF.

The CDR3 sequence: CASSREETGIGGYTF. CDR3 DNA sequence: TGTGCCAGCAGCCGAGAGGAGACAGGAATCGGGGGCTACACCTTC. The rearrangement links TRBV14 to TRBJ1-2, with D possibly matching TRBD1 (6 bases). Germline V gene sequence: CDR1 SGHDN, CDR2 FVKESK. Trimming removed 4 bases at V and 8 bases at J, with 20 bases between. The CDR3 has 15 residues. Looking up the rest from reference TRBV14 and TRBJ1-2 gives the full variable domain: EAGVTQFPSHSVIEKGQTVTLRCDPISGHDNLYWYRRVMGKEIKFLLHFVKESKQDESGMPNNRFLAERTGGTYSTLKVQPAELEDSGVYFCASSREETGIGGYTFGSGTRLTVV.

This clone was picked up one time. This CDR3 reads CSVAGTGSYEQYF. Here the CDR3 DNA reads TGCAGCGTCGCCGGGACAGGGTCCTACGAGCAGTACTTC. This chain uses TRBV29-1 with TRBJ2-7; 9 bases fit TRBD1. The CDR3 contains 13 residues. Germline loops: CDR1 SQVTM, CDR2 ANQGSEA. After removal of 6 bases from V and 1 base from J, the junction contained 4 bases not matched to a gene.

The chain links TRBV5-1 to TRBJ2-1; a weak D match, TRBD1 (6 bases). V was shortened by 4 bases and J by 13 bases, with 21 bases between the two germline ends. The CDR3 loop spans 14 amino acids. Per the germline V gene, CDR1 is SGHRS and CDR2 is YFSETQ. The CDR3 DNA sequence: TGCGCCAGCAGCCCCACCGCACAGACAGGAAAACAGTTCTTC. Its translation: CASSPTAQTGKQFF. Looking up the rest from reference TRBV5-1 and TRBJ2-1 gives the full variable domain: KAGVTQTPRYLIKTRGQQVTLSCSPISGHRSVSWYQQTPGQGLQFLFEYFSETQRNKGNFPGRFSGRQFSNSRSEMNVSTLELGDSALYLCASSPTAQTGKQFFGPGTRLTVL.

The chain carries TRBV12-3 or TRBV12-4 and TRBJ1-1; the D gene is possibly TRBD1 (5 bases). This CDR3 contains 13 residues. Trimming stripped 4 bases from V and 6 bases from J, with 12 bases between. In DNA, the CDR3 is TGTGCCAGCAGTTCGCTCCGGGGGGCTGAAGCTTTCTTT. The encoded protein is CASSSLRGAEAFF.

This clone showed up just a few times. The V gene is TRBV4-1, the J gene TRBJ1-2, with TRBD1 as a possible D gene (6 bases). V gave up 3 bases and J gave up 5 bases, with 16 bases separating them. The length of the CDR3 is 15 residues. Per the germline V gene, CDR1 is MGHRA and CDR2 is YSYEKL. CDR3 DNA sequence: TGCGCCAGCAGCCACCCAACAGGGCTAGAGTATGGCTACACCTTC. This translates into CASSHPTGLEYGYTF.

V is TRBV7-9 and J is TRBJ1-2; 9 bases are a match to TRBD1. The CDR3 is made up of 16 amino acids. Germline V lookup: CDR1 SEHNR, CDR2 FQNEAQ (reference sequence). Germline trimming cut 5 bases from V and 1 base from J; bases unmatched to any gene: 8. The CDR3 region is CASSLDTGGFNYGYTF. The CDR3 DNA reads TGTGCCAGCAGCCTTGATACAGGGGGCTTTAACTATGGCTACACCTTC. Drawing the rest from reference TRBV7-9 and TRBJ1-2, the complete variable domain is DTGVSQNPRHKITKRGQNVTFRCDPISEHNRLYWYRQTLGQGPEFLTYFQNEAQLEKSRLLSDRFSAERPKGSFSTLEIQRTEQGDSAMYLCASSLDTGGFNYGYTFGSGTRLTVV.

The V and J genes are TRBV7-3 and TRBJ2-5, with unresolved D. V was shortened by 3 bases and J by 1 base, with 6 bases between the two germline ends. The CDR3 totals 13 residues. In germline, CDR1 is SGHTA, CDR2 FQGTGA. This chain's CDR3 is CASSFGSQETQYF. The CDR3 DNA reads as TGTGCCAGCAGCTTTGGCAGCCAAGAGACCCAGTACTTC.

This clone has a single count. The chain employs TRBV19 and TRBJ2-1; perhaps TRBD2 as D (7 bases). Trimming pared 4 bases from V and 0 bases from J, leaving 13 bases between. This CDR3 is built from 16 residues. Germline V gene lookup returns CDR1 LNHDA and CDR2 SQIVND (reference sequence). The CDR3 region is CASSKGGGSSYNEQFF. CDR3 bases: TGTGCCAGTAGTAAAGGGGGGGGATCCTCCTACAATGAGCAGTTCTTC.

This clone has just one count. The chain carries TRBV29-1 and TRBJ2-1, with a tentative D call TRBD2 (6 bases). Germline V gene data show CDR1 as SQVTM and CDR2 as ANQGSEA. This CDR3 has 13 amino acids. The germline V and J ends were trimmed by 6 bases and 12 bases, with 21 bases remaining between them. The CDR3: CSVGSGEVEGQFF. As DNA, the CDR3 is TGCAGCGTCGGCTCCGGGGAGGTTGAGGGGCAGTTCTTC.

V is TRBV11-2 and J is TRBJ2-5, with D hard to call. The CDR3 has 14 residues. Germline-derived CDR1 and CDR2 are SGHAT and FQNNGV. Trimming left V 0 bases short and J 2 bases short, with 7 bases between. CDR3 amino acids: CASSLDPRQETQYF. The DNA of the CDR3 is TGTGCCAGCAGCTTAGATCCACGGCAAGAGACCCAGTACTTC.

The rearrangement uses TRBV2 and TRBJ1-2; the D is unclear. V lost 6 bases to trimming and J lost 8 bases, with 19 bases between them. In germline, CDR1 is SNHLY, CDR2 FYNNEI. The CDR3 spans 14 residues. CDR3 sequence: CASSPQAPGRGYTF. The CDR3 DNA reads as TGTGCCAGCAGCCCCCAGGCCCCCGGGAGAGGCTACACCTTC.

The chain couples TRBV24-1 to TRBJ2-3; the D is unclear. The CDR3 runs to 16 residues. V lost 4 bases to trimming and J lost 4 bases, with 17 bases between them. Per the germline V gene, CDR1 is KGHDR and CDR2 is SFDVKD. The CDR3 is CATSDSVVAGPDTQYF. CDR3 sequence (DNA): TGTGCCACCAGTGACTCAGTAGTTGCAGGTCCAGATACGCAGTATTTT.

A note on this clone: Relative to the germline gene, one junction end is altered; a read error may explain this. J is TRBJ2-1 and V is TRBV19; D is unclear. CDR3 length: 14 residues. Looked up from germline, CDR1 is LNHDA and CDR2 is SQIVND (reference sequence). CDR3 sequence: CASSISGSSNEQFF. The CDR3 DNA is TGTGCCAGTAGTATCAGTGGCTCCTCCAATGAGCAGTTCTTC.

The chain carries TRBV11-3 and TRBJ1-2, with 10 bases matching TRBD1. CDR1 is SGHNT, CDR2 YENEEA, per germline. Trimming removed 1 base from V and 4 bases from J; junction bases left unmatched: 15. CDR3 length: 19 residues. Here the CDR3 reads CASSLGGQGFDSGGYGYTF. The CDR3 region has the DNA TGTGCCAGCAGCTTAGGGGGACAGGGGTTTGATTCAGGGGGCTATGGCTACACCTTC.

The chain links TRBV27 to TRBJ1-1, with D tentatively TRBD1 (6 bases). The CDR3 consists of 15 residues. The V gene's germline CDR1 is MNHEY and CDR2 SMNVEV (reference sequence). The germline V and J ends were trimmed by 6 bases and 8 bases, with 22 bases remaining between them. The CDR3 nucleotides are TGTGCCAGCAGAGTTACAGGGCAGGGGCAAACAGAAGCTTTCTTT. It specifies CASRVTGQGQTEAFF.

This chain joins TRBV5-1 and TRBJ2-5; no firm D call. Germline assignment: CDR1 SGHRS and CDR2 YFSETQ. The V gene lost 1 base and the J gene lost 2 bases, with 9 bases spanning the gap. CDR3 length: 14 amino acids. The CDR3 sequence: CASSLPGPQETQYF. CDR3 nucleotides: TGCGCCAGCAGCTTGCCCGGTCCTCAAGAGACCCAGTACTTC.

This chain joins TRBV5-6 and TRBJ2-7; 7 nucleotides match TRBD2. The V gene's germline CDR1 is SGHDT and CDR2 YYEEEE. The trim removed 5 bases at V and 7 bases at J, leaving 6 bases unmatched. The CDR3 is made up of 12 amino acids. CDR3 protein: CASRLWEGEQYF. CDR3 bases: TGTGCCAGCAGACTTTGGGAGGGGGAGCAGTACTTC.

CDR3 loop: CSARLAYEQYF. The CDR3 nucleotides are TGCAGTGCTAGACTCGCCTACGAGCAGTACTTC. V usage is TRBV20-1 and J usage is TRBJ2-7; D uncertain. The CDR3 length is 11 residues. The V end lost 2 bases, the J end lost 2 bases, and 4 bases lay between the germline ends. CDR1 and CDR2 from the germline V gene are DFQATT and SNEGSKA (reference sequence).

The chain links TRBV5-1 to TRBJ1-2; D is possibly TRBD1 (5 bases). The CDR3 has 14 amino acids. Germline CDR1 reads SGHRS; CDR2 reads YFSETQ. V lost 0 bases to trimming and J lost 8 bases, with 14 bases between them. Here the CDR3 reads CASSLADTDTGYTF. In DNA, the CDR3 is TGCGCCAGCAGCTTGGCTGACACGGACACGGGCTACACCTTC.

V and J are TRBV20-1 and TRBJ2-3, with a weak D call TRBD1 (5 bases). This CDR3 is 13 amino acids long. V lost 3 bases and J 2 bases, leaving 9 bases between the germline ends. Germline CDR1 and CDR2: DFQATT and SNEGSKA (reference sequence). The CDR3 reads CSASGRDTDTQYF. Written as DNA, the CDR3 is TGCAGTGCTAGTGGCAGGGACACAGATACGCAGTATTTT.

The chain is built from TRBV9 and TRBJ1-5, with a weak D call TRBD1 (5 bases). The germline V and J ends were trimmed by 3 bases and 0 bases, with 10 bases remaining between them. CDR3 length equals 15 residues. The V gene's germline CDR1 is SGDLS and CDR2 YYNGEE. CDR3 protein: CASSGGEYSNQPQHF. The CDR3 DNA sequence: TGTGCCAGCAGCGGGGGGGAGTATAGCAATCAGCCCCAGCATTTT.

This sequence joins TRBV10-2 and TRBJ2-3; unclear D gene. Germline-derived CDR1 and CDR2 are WSHSY and SAAADI. This CDR3 contains 12 residues. Trimming cost V 6 bases and J 4 bases, with 8 bases left between them. The CDR3 protein is CASSLLSDTQYF. CDR3 bases: TGCGCCAGCAGCCTCCTCTCAGATACGCAGTATTTT.